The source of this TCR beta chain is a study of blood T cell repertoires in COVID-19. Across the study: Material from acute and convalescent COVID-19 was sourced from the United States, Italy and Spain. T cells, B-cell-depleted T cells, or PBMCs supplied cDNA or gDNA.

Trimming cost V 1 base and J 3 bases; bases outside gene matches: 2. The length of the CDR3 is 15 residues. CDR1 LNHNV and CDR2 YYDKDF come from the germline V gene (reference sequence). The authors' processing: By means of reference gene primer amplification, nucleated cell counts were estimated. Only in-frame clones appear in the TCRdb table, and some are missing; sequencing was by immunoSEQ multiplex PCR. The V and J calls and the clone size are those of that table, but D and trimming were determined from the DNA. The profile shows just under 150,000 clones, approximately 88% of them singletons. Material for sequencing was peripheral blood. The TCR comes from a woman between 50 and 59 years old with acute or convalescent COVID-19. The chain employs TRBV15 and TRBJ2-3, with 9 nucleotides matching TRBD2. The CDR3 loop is CATSRGGRATDTQYF. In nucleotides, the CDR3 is TGTGCCACCAGCAGAGGCGGGAGGGCAACAGATACGCAGTATTTT.